A selection of T cell receptor beta chains follows, all from one sample in a study of control samples from healthy donors and cancer patients. The protocol was immunoSEQ multiplex PCR, while the TCRdb copy is restricted to in-frame clones and leaves out a portion. The sample has some 150,000 clones, 96% seen once. What was sequenced was blood. These receptors all stem from a woman in her twenties or thirties in good health. Each CDR3 is given with its conserved first and last residue. A D gene is named only where the DNA matches it firmly. Rows give clone size only sometimes, using once, few, many, or a class for an expanded clone.

>NA|14|TRBV2|NA|TRBJ2-3
CASLTGRGIDTQYF
TGTGCCAGCCTTACGGGACGAGGGATAGATACGCAGTATTTT
>NA|14|TRBV9|TRBD1|TRBJ1-2
CASSAQTGGYGYTF
TGTGCCAGCAGCGCCCAAACAGGGGGTTATGGCTACACCTTC
>NA|15|TRBV18|TRBD1|TRBJ2-7
CASSLTGESSYEQYF
TGTGCCAGCTCATTGACAGGGGAGAGCTCCTACGAGCAGTACTTC
>NA|12|TRBV18|NA|TRBJ2-7
CASSPRGYEQYF
TGTGCCAGCTCACCCCGAGGTTACGAGCAGTACTTC
>NA|17|TRBV28|TRBD2|TRBJ2-1
CASRIGGLAGTNNEQFF
TGTGCCAGCAGGATAGGGGGACTAGCGGGGACCAACAATGAGCAGTTCTTC
>NA|14|TRBV27|NA|TRBJ1-5
CASSPINPNQPQHF
TGTGCCAGCAGCCCAATAAACCCCAATCAGCCCCAGCATTTT
>NA|15|TRBV15|NA|TRBJ2-3
CATSSQSGGIDTQYF
TGTGCCACCAGCAGCCAATCAGGGGGGATAGATACGCAGTATTTT
>NA|16|TRBV18|TRBD1|TRBJ2-3
CASSPTTGQSTDTQYF
TGTGCCAGCTCACCGACGACAGGGCAAAGCACAGATACGCAGTATTTT
>NA|14|TRBV7-9|TRBD1|TRBJ1-2
CASSSGQGDYGYTF
TGTGCCAGCAGCTCCGGACAGGGGGACTATGGCTACACCTTC
>once|14|TRBV13|NA|TRBJ2-7
CASSLNGVPYEQYF
TGTGCCAGCAGCTTAAACGGGGTACCCTACGAGCAGTACTTC
>NA|16|TRBV18|NA|TRBJ1-5
CASSPQGWVKDQPQHF
TGTGCCAGCTCACCTCAGGGTTGGGTTAAGGATCAGCCCCAGCATTTT
>NA|16|TRBV6-1|TRBD2|TRBJ2-7
CASSGPLAGGRYEQYF
TGTGCCAGCAGTGGACCGCTCGCGGGGGGGCGCTACGAGCAGTACTTC
>NA|16|TRBV10-3|NA|TRBJ1-4
CAISESGTPTNEKLFF
TGTGCCATCAGTGAGTCGGGGACCCCAACTAATGAAAAACTGTTTTTT
>NA|12|TRBV10-3|NA|TRBJ1-1
CAISESTDEAFF
TGTGCCATCAGTGAGTCGACGGACGAAGCTTTCTTT
>NA|14|TRBV28|NA|TRBJ1-5
CASSLSGPNQPQHF
TGTGCCAGCAGTTTATCGGGGCCCAATCAGCCCCAGCATTTT
>once|14|TRBV14|TRBD2|TRBJ2-5
CASSPFGEGETQYF
TGTGCCAGCAGCCCTTTCGGGGAGGGTGAGACCCAGTACTTC
>NA|12|TRBV2|NA|TRBJ1-2
CADRLQGYGYTF
TGTGCCGACAGACTACAGGGCTATGGCTACACCTTC
>NA|20|TRBV24-1|NA|TRBJ2-7
CATTPCSLQGRVAGSYEQYF
TGTGCCACCACCCCCTGCTCTCTACAGGGGCGAGTAGCGGGATCCTACGAGCAGTACTTC
>NA|16|TRBV6-2/TRBV6-3|NA|TRBJ2-5
CASSQEVQRPGETQYF
TGTGCCAGCAGTCAAGAAGTACAGCGACCCGGGGAGACCCAGTACTTC
>NA|15|TRBV7-2|NA|TRBJ2-1
CASSPLASTYNEQFF
TGTGCCAGCAGCCCGTTGGCTAGCACCTACAATGAGCAGTTCTTC
>NA|13|TRBV10-1|TRBD1|TRBJ1-2
CASSPDRIYGYTF
TGCGCCAGCAGTCCGGACAGGATTTATGGCTACACCTTC
>once|16|TRBV7-8|TRBD1|TRBJ1-2
CASSPPGTGGSYGYTF
TGTGCCAGCAGCCCGCCCGGGACAGGGGGTTCCTATGGCTACACCTTC
>NA|13|TRBV5-1|TRBD1|TRBJ1-6
CATAWTGNSPLHF
TGCGCCACCGCCTGGACAGGGAACTCACCCCTCCACTTT
>NA|17|TRBV7-2|NA|TRBJ2-3
CASSLGVGGAGTDTQYF
TGTGCCAGCAGCTTAGGGGTTGGCGGGGCGGGCACAGATACGCAGTATTTT
>NA|15|TRBV6-5|NA|TRBJ2-1
CASSYLTTSYNEQFF
TGTGCCAGCAGTTACCTTACGACCTCCTACAATGAGCAGTTCTTC
>NA|16|TRBV18|TRBD2|TRBJ2-7
CASSTAAGEATYEQYF
TGTGCCAGCTCAACGGCGGCGGGGGAGGCAACCTACGAGCAGTACTTC
>NA|15|TRBV9|NA|TRBJ2-1
CASSVGPGSYNEQFF
TGTGCCAGCAGCGTAGGACCGGGATCATACAATGAGCAGTTCTTC
>NA|15|TRBV28|TRBD1|TRBJ1-2
CASRYSRGRSYGYTF
TGTGCCAGCAGATATAGCAGGGGGCGCAGCTATGGCTACACCTTC
>NA|16|TRBV19|TRBD2|TRBJ2-5
CASSLARGGPGETQYF
TGTGCCAGTAGCCTGGCCCGGGGAGGGCCTGGGGAGACCCAGTACTTC
>NA|19|TRBV4-1|NA|TRBJ2-2
CASSPPPDSLSRNTGELFF
TGCGCCAGCAGCCCACCACCGGACAGCCTCTCAAGGAACACCGGGGAGCTGTTTTTT
>NA|12|TRBV28|NA|TRBJ1-1
CASSLTQAEAFF
TGTGCCAGCAGTTTAACCCAAGCGGAAGCTTTCTTT
>once|15|TRBV7-8|NA|TRBJ1-6
CASSPRDGNNSPLHF
TGTGCCAGCAGCCCCCGGGACGGCAATAATTCACCCCTCCACTTT
>NA|15|TRBV5-1|TRBD2|TRBJ2-3
CASSLLAGESDTQYF
TGCGCCAGCAGCCTGCTAGCGGGAGAATCAGATACGCAGTATTTT